The 24 T cell receptor beta chains below all came from one sample that was sequenced in a study of cytomegalovirus exposure and HLA in healthy donors. The protocol was immunoSEQ multiplex PCR, while the TCRdb copy is restricted to in-frame clones and leaves out a portion. The table has about 200,000 clones, more than 70% seen once; the top ten hold roughly 1.5%. Sequenced material: PBMCs. The receptors stem from a woman aged 18-29 years in good health and CMV-seronegative.

The rearrangement joins TRBV12-5 to TRBJ1-5, with 8 bases identical to TRBD1. Trimming cost V 6 bases and J 6 bases; bases outside gene matches: 13. The germline CDR1 and CDR2 sequences are LGHNT and FRNRAP. This CDR3 region has 16 residues. CDR3 loop: CASGTDRGISIQPQHF. CDR3 nucleotide sequence: TGTGCTAGTGGGACTGACAGGGGTATCTCCATTCAGCCCCAGCATTTT.

The chain combines TRBV5-4 with TRBJ2-5; unclear D gene. Germline CDR1 reads SGHNT; CDR2 reads YYREEE (reference sequence). CDR3 size: 11 residues. The germline V and J ends were trimmed by 4 bases and 5 bases, with 6 bases remaining between them. The CDR3 bases are TGTGCCAGCAGCATATCCGAGACCCAGTACTTC. This sequence encodes CASSISETQYF. The whole variable domain, remainder taken from reference TRBV5-4 and TRBJ2-5, is ETGVTQSPTHLIKTRGQQVTLRCSSQSGHNTVSWYQQALGQGPQFIFQYYREEENGRGNFPPRFSGLQFPNYSSELNVNALELDDSALYLCASSISETQYFGPGTRLLVL.

The genes are TRBV5-5 and TRBJ2-7, with D possibly being TRBD1 (7 bases). The CDR3 extends over 15 amino acids. V was trimmed by 3 bases and J by 2 bases, leaving 15 bases between them. CDR1 and CDR2 from the germline V gene are SGHKS and YYEKEE (reference sequence). This CDR3 reads CASSSPGRGAYEQYF. The CDR3 DNA follows: TGTGCCAGCAGCTCCCCCGGCAGGGGGGCCTACGAGCAGTACTTC.

This chain uses TRBV27 with TRBJ2-5; D might be TRBD1 (6 bases). Trimming left V 2 bases short and J 7 bases short, with 11 bases between. The CDR3 consists of 13 residues. Germline assignment: CDR1 MNHEY and CDR2 SMNVEV (reference sequence). CDR3 protein: CASSLGGRGTQYF. CDR3 nucleotides: TGTGCCAGCAGTTTAGGGGGCCGAGGGACCCAGTACTTC.

This clone was found once. The chain carries TRBV19 and TRBJ1-6; D is possibly TRBD1 (5 bases). Germline CDR1 reads LNHDA; CDR2 reads SQIVND (reference sequence). V was pared by 6 bases and J by 10 bases, with 16 bases between. CDR3 size: 14 residues. CDR3 nucleotides: TGTGCCAGTAGCGTCGCAGGGTTTGGGTCACCCCTCCACTTT. Its protein is CASSVAGFGSPLHF.

The CDR3 region has the DNA TGCGCCAGCAGCCAATTACTAGAATCGAGCTACAATGAGCAGTTCTTC. Its protein product is CASSQLLESSYNEQFF. The rearrangement joins TRBV4-1 to TRBJ2-1; tentatively, D is TRBD2 (5 bases). The V and J ends lost 2 bases and 3 bases respectively, with 14 bases between them. CDR3 size: 16 residues. Germline loops: CDR1 MGHRA, CDR2 YSYEKL.

This clone was recorded only once. The V and J genes are TRBV11-2 and TRBJ1-5; a possible D gene is TRBD1 (6 bases). The germline V gene has CDR1 SGHAT and CDR2 FQNNGV. Trimming stripped 1 base from V and 0 bases from J, with 7 bases between. The CDR3 extends over 15 amino acids. The CDR3 bases are TGTGCCAGCAGCTTAGGCAGGGGTAGCAATCAGCCCCAGCATTTT. Protein product: CASSLGRGSNQPQHF.

This chain links TRBV6-5 with TRBJ2-7, with 10 bases aligning to TRBD1. Trimming took 2 bases from V and 2 from J; bases not matched to a gene: 3. This CDR3 spans 15 amino acids. Germline CDR1 and CDR2: MNHEY and SVGAGI. DNA for the CDR3: TGTGCCAGCAGTTACCGCGACAGGGGGCCCTACGAGCAGTACTTC. This encodes CASSYRDRGPYEQYF.

The CDR3 reads CASKPSDFISSYNEQFF. The CDR3 DNA sequence: TGTGCCAGTAAGCCTTCCGATTTTATAAGCTCCTACAATGAGCAGTTCTTC. This chain links TRBV14 with TRBJ2-1; D is undetermined. Germline V gene sequence: CDR1 SGHDN, CDR2 FVKESK. The CDR3 length is 17 residues. Trimming stripped 9 bases from V and 0 bases from J, with 21 bases between.

The rearrangement uses TRBV9 and TRBJ1-1; TRBD1 might be the D (6 bases). Deletions cut 3 bases from V and 0 bases from J, with 15 bases between. The germline gives CDR1 SGDLS, CDR2 YYNGEE. This CDR3 has 16 amino acids. The CDR3 sequence: CASSEPGTPMNTEAFF. In DNA, the CDR3 is TGTGCCAGCAGCGAGCCCGGGACACCCATGAACACTGAAGCTTTCTTT.

The rearrangement links TRBV6-5 to TRBJ2-7; possibly TRBD1 for D (6 bases). V shed 1 base and J shed 4 bases, with 17 bases lying between them. The CDR3 loop spans 16 amino acids. Germline values: CDR1 MNHEY, CDR2 SVGAGI. CDR3 in amino acids: CASSYYSGQGRYEQYF. The CDR3, as DNA: TGTGCCAGCAGTTACTACAGTGGTCAGGGGCGATACGAGCAGTACTTC.

The chain uses TRBV14 and TRBJ1-1, with 7 bases aligning to TRBD1. Germline V gene lookup returns CDR1 SGHDN and CDR2 FVKESK. V was pared by 2 bases and J by 6 bases, with 9 bases of the junction left unmatched. The CDR3 contains 15 residues. The CDR3 coding sequence is TGTGCCAGCAGCCAACTAAGGGGGCAGGGGGCTGAAGCTTTCTTT. It specifies CASSQLRGQGAEAFF.

The chain joins TRBV7-9 to TRBJ1-5; 9 bases match TRBD1. The CDR3 extends over 16 amino acids. V shed 3 bases, J shed 3 bases, and the junction held 6 bases outside the gene matches. CDR1 SEHNR and CDR2 FQNEAQ come from the germline V gene (reference sequence). The CDR3: CASSFETGGFNQPQHF. The CDR3 DNA reads TGTGCCAGCAGCTTTGAGACAGGGGGGTTCAATCAGCCCCAGCATTTT.

This clone was picked up a small number of times. The V gene is TRBV30, the J gene TRBJ1-2; 7 nucleotides line up with TRBD1. This CDR3 has 12 amino acids. CDR1 is GTSNPN and CDR2 is SVGIG in the germline V gene (reference sequence). Germline trimming cut 1 base from V and 8 bases from J; bases unmatched to any gene: 4. CDR3 DNA: TGTGCCTGGAGTGAGACAGGGCGCGGCTACACCTTC. Translation gives CAWSETGRGYTF.

The rearrangement joins TRBV5-1 to TRBJ2-2; a possible D gene is TRBD2 (5 bases). The CDR3 contains 14 residues. CDR1 and CDR2 (germline): SGHRS, YFSETQ. The V and J ends lost 9 bases and 7 bases respectively, with 19 bases between them. The CDR3 region is CATTTPGTGGELFF. Here the CDR3 DNA reads TGCGCCACTACGACGCCGGGAACCGGCGGGGAGCTGTTTTTT. The full variable domain, completed using reference TRBV5-1 and TRBJ2-2, is KAGVTQTPRYLIKTRGQQVTLSCSPISGHRSVSWYQQTPGQGLQFLFEYFSETQRNKGNFPGRFSGRQFSNSRSEMNVSTLELGDSALYLCATTTPGTGGELFFGEGSRLTVL.

The rearrangement uses TRBV5-1 and TRBJ2-2; 7 bases are a match to TRBD1. Germline lookup yields CDR1 SGHRS and CDR2 YFSETQ. After removal of 0 bases from V and 3 bases from J, the junction contained 20 bases not matched to a gene. CDR3 size: 21 residues. The CDR3 protein is CASSLAGGVPGQFGDTGELFF. The CDR3 region has the DNA TGCGCCAGCAGCTTGGCGGGTGGAGTCCCGGGACAGTTTGGGGACACCGGGGAGCTGTTTTTT.

The chain combines TRBV7-8 with TRBJ1-5; D gene uncertain. This CDR3 has 14 residues. Germline lookup yields CDR1 SGHVS and CDR2 FQNEAQ. The ends were cut back, 6 bases at V and 1 base at J, with 10 bases in the middle. As DNA, the CDR3 is TGTGCCAGCAGATCCGGTTCGAGCAATCAGCCCCAGCATTTT. It specifies CASRSGSSNQPQHF.

The rearrangement joins TRBV29-1 to TRBJ1-2; D gene ambiguous. The germline V gene has CDR1 SQVTM and CDR2 ANQGSEA. The CDR3 is made up of 13 amino acids. Trimming removed 5 bases at V and 4 bases at J, with 14 bases between. CDR3 coding DNA: TGCAGCGTTTTCCCAAACACCTTCTATGGCTACACCTTC. Translation: CSVFPNTFYGYTF.

The chain carries TRBV6-6 and TRBJ2-2, with D uncertain. Trimming pared 2 bases from V and 10 bases from J, leaving 14 bases between. Germline lookup yields CDR1 MNHNY and CDR2 SVGAGI (reference sequence). The length of the CDR3 is 14 residues. In nucleotides, the CDR3 is TGTGCCAGCAGTTACGCTACGGCTGAGGTGGAGCTGTTTTTT. It specifies CASSYATAEVELFF.

The rearrangement joins TRBV19 to TRBJ1-5, with 8 bases that match TRBD1. The CDR3 spans 14 residues. Trimming cost V 5 bases and J 3 bases; bases outside gene matches: 3. Germline V gene data show CDR1 as LNHDA and CDR2 as SQIVND (reference sequence). CDR3 in amino acids: CASSWTGFNQPQHF. CDR3 coding DNA: TGTGCCAGTAGTTGGACAGGGTTCAATCAGCCCCAGCATTTT.

The V and J genes are TRBV27 and TRBJ2-1, with 11 bases fitting TRBD2. Germline-derived CDR1 and CDR2 are MNHEY and SMNVEV (reference sequence). This CDR3 is built from 15 residues. J was trimmed by 7 bases and V by 4 bases; bases with no gene match: 6. CDR3 nucleotide sequence: TGTGCCAGCAGTTCCGGGACTAGCGGACGTAATGAGCAGTTCTTC. Protein: CASSSGTSGRNEQFF.

The rearrangement links TRBV27 to TRBJ2-2, with D possibly being TRBD1 (6 bases). Germline values: CDR1 MNHEY, CDR2 SMNVEV (reference sequence). Trimming removed 6 bases from V and 6 bases from J, with 20 bases in between. The CDR3 is made up of 16 amino acids. The CDR3 DNA reads TGTGCCAGCAGGTCCCCGAGGCAGGGGCCCGCCGGGGAGCTGTTTTTT. Translating it yields CASRSPRQGPAGELFF.

The chain combines TRBV6-1 with TRBJ1-1; TRBD1 matches 7 bases. The J segment lost 1 base and the V segment lost 5 bases, leaving 4 bases of the junction unmatched. CDR1 and CDR2 from the germline V gene are MNHNS and SASEGT. The length of the CDR3 is 14 residues. The CDR3 region is CASSIRDRNTEAFF. The CDR3 nucleotides are TGTGCCAGCAGTATCCGGGACAGGAACACTGAAGCTTTCTTT.

The rearrangement links TRBV10-3 to TRBJ1-1; D may be TRBD1 (5 bases). Trimming stripped 0 bases from V and 2 bases from J, with 10 bases between. Per germline, CDR1 ENHRY and CDR2 SYGVKD. The CDR3 sequence is 15 residues long. The CDR3 region is CAISESRQGNTEAFF. The CDR3 nucleotides are TGTGCCATCAGTGAGTCGAGGCAGGGAAACACTGAAGCTTTCTTT.